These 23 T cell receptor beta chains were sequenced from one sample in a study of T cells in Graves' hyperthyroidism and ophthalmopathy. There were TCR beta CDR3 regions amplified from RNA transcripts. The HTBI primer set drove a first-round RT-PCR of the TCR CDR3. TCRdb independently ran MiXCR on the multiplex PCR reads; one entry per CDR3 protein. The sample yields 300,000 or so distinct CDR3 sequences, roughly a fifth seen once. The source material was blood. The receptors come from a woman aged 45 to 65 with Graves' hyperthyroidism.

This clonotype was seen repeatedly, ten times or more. The CDR3 nucleotides are TGTGCCAGCAGCTTAGGGTACTGGACTCCTAAAAGCACAGATACGCAGTATTTT. Its translation is CASSLGYWTPKSTDTQYF. This chain links TRBV7-2 with TRBJ2-3; the D gene is possibly TRBD2 (5 bases). The CDR3 extends over 18 amino acids. CDR1 is SGHTA and CDR2 is FQGNSA in the germline V gene. Trimming removed 1 base at V and 0 bases at J, with 17 bases between.

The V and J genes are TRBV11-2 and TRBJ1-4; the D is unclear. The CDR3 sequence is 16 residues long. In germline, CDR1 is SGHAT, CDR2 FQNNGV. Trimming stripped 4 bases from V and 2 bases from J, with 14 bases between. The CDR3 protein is CASSSLKGSTNEKLFF. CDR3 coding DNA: TGTGCCAGCAGCTCCCTAAAAGGGTCGACTAATGAAAAACTGTTTTTT.

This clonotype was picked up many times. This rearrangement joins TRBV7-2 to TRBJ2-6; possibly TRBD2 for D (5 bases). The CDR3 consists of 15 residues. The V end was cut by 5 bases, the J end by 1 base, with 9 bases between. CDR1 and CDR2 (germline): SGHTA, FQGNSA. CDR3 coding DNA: TGTGCCAGCAGCCCTAGGAGGTCTGGGGCCAACGTCCTGACTTTC. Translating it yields CASSPRRSGANVLTF.

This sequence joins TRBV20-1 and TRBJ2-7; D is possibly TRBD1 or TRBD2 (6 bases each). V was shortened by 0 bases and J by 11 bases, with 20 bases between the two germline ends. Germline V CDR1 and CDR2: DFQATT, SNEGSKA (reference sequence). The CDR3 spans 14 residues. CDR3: CSARDGWGPRREYF. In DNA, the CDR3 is TGCAGTGCTAGAGATGGCTGGGGGCCTAGGAGGGAGTACTTC.

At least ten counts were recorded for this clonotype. The CDR3 protein is CASSLSGNSGNTIYF. The CDR3 nucleotides are TGTGCCAGCAGTTTATCGGGGAACTCTGGAAACACCATATATTTT. The chain combines TRBV27 with TRBJ1-3; D is uncertain. Germline CDR1 MNHEY, CDR2 SMNVEV (reference sequence). The V gene lost 0 bases and the J gene lost 0 bases, with 6 bases spanning the gap. This CDR3 comprises 15 residues.

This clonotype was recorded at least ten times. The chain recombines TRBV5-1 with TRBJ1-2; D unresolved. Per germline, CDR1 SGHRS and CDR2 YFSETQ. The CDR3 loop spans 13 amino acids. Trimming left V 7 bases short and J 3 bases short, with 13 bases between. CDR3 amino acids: CASRTRWDYGYTF. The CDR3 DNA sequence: TGCGCCAGCCGAACGCGGTGGGACTATGGCTACACCTTC.

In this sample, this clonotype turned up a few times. This chain's CDR3 is CATSQGGYNEQFF. CDR3 DNA: TGTGCCACCAGTCAAGGGGGGTACAATGAGCAGTTCTTC. The chain combines TRBV24-1 with TRBJ2-1; either TRBD1 or TRBD2 may fit D (6 bases each). Trimming left V 6 bases short and J 4 bases short, with 9 bases between. There are 13 residues in the CDR3. CDR1 is KGHDR and CDR2 is SFDVKD in the germline V gene.

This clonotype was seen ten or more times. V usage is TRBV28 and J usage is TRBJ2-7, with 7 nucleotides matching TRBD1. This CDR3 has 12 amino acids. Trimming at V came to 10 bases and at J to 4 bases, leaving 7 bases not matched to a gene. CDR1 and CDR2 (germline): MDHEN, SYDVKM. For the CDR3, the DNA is TGTGCCACATTGGGACAGCCGTACGAGCAGTACTTC. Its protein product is CATLGQPYEQYF.

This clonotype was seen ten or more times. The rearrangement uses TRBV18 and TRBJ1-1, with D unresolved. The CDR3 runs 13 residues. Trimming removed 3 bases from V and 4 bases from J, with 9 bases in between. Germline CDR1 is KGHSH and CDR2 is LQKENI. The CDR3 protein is CASSPTSLTEAFF. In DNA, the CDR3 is TGTGCCAGCTCACCGACTTCTCTCACTGAAGCTTTCTTT.

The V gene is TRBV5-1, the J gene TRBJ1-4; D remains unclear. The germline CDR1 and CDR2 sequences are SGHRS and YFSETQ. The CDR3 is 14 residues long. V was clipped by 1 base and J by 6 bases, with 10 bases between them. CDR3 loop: CASSLRGPDEKLFF. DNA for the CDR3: TGCGCCAGCAGCTTGCGCGGGCCCGATGAAAAACTGTTTTTT.

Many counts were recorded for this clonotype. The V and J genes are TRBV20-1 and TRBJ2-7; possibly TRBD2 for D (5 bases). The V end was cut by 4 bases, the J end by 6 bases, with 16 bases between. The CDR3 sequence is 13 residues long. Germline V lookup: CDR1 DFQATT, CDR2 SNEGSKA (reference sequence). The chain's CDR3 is CSAIRGGSGEQYF. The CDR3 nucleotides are TGCAGTGCTATCCGGGGTGGCTCGGGCGAGCAGTACTTC.

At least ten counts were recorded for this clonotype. This chain's CDR3 is CASSYSRDYEQYF. CDR3 nucleotides: TGTGCCAGCAGTTACTCTAGGGACTACGAGCAGTACTTC. The chain employs TRBV6-5 and TRBJ2-7; no clear D. The CDR3 totals 13 residues. Trimming removed 0 bases at V and 3 bases at J, with 6 bases between. Germline CDR1 and CDR2: MNHEY and SVGAGI.

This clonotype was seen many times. CDR3 coding DNA: TGTGCCAGCACCCGTCCAGGGTCCTACAATGAGCAGTTCTTC. Translating gives CASTRPGSYNEQFF. V usage is TRBV28 and J usage is TRBJ2-1; a possible D gene is TRBD1 (5 bases). Germline CDR1 MDHEN, CDR2 SYDVKM. This CDR3 spans 14 amino acids. V lost 7 bases and J lost 1, with 11 bases in between. Based on the CDR3 plus reference TRBV28 and TRBJ2-1, the full variable domain is DVKVTQSSRYLVKRTGEKVFLECVQDMDHENMFWYRQDPGLGLRLIYFSYDVKMKEKGDIPEGYSVSREKKERFSLILESASTNQTSMYLCASTRPGSYNEQFFGPGTRLTVL.

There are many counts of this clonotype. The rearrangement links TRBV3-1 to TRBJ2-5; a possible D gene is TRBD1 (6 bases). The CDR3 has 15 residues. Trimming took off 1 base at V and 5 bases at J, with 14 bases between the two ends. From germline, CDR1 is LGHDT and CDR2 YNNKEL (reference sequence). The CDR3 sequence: CASSQGQGLSETQYF. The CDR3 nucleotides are TGTGCCAGCAGCCAAGGGCAGGGGCTCTCGGAGACCCAGTACTTC.

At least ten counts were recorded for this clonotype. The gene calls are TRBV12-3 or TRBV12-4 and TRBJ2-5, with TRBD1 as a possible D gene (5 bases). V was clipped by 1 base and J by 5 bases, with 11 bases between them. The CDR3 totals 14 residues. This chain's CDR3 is CASSLGGARETQYF. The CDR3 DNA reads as TGTGCCAGCAGTTTAGGTGGGGCCCGGGAGACCCAGTACTTC.

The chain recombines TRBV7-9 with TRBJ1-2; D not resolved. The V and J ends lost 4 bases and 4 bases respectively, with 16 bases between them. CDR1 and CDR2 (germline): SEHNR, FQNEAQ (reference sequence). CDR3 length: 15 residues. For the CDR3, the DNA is TGTGCCAGCAGCTCGATCACTGGGGAGGGCTATGGCTACACCTTC. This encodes CASSSITGEGYGYTF.

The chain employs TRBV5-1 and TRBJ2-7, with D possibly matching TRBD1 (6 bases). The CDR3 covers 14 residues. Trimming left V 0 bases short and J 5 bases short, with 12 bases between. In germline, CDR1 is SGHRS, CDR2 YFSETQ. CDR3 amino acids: CASSLAKQGDEQYF. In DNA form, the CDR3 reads TGCGCCAGCAGCTTGGCCAAACAGGGAGACGAGCAGTACTTC.

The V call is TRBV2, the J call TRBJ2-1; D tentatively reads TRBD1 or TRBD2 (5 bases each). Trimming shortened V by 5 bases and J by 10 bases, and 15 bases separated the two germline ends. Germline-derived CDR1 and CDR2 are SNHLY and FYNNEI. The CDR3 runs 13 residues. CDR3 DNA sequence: TGTGCCAGCAGTCCCCGGGACGGCGTGGAGCAGTTCTTC. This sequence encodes CASSPRDGVEQFF.

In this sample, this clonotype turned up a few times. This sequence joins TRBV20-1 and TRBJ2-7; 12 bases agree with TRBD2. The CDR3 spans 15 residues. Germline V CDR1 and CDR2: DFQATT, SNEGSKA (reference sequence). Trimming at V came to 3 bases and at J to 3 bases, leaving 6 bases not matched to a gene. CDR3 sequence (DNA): TGCAGTGCTAGTCCCCTAGCGGGAGGGGACTACGAGCAGTACTTC. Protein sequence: CSASPLAGGDYEQYF.

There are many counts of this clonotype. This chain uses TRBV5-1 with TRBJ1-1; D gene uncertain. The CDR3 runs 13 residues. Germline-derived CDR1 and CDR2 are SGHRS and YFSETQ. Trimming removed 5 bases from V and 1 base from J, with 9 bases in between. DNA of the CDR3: TGCGCCAGCAGAACAGAAACGAACACTGAAGCTTTCTTT. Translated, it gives CASRTETNTEAFF.

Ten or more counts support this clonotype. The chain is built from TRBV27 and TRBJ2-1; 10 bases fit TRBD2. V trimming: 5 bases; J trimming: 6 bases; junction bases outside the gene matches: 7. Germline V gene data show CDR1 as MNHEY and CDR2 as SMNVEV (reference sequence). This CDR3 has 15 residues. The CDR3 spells CASSAAGGPINEQFF. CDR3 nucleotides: TGTGCCAGCAGTGCAGCGGGAGGGCCGATCAATGAGCAGTTCTTC.

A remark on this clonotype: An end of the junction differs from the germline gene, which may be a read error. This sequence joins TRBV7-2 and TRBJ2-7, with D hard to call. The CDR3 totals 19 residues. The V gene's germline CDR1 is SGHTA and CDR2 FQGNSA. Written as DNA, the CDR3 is TGTGCCAGCAGCTTAGGTCTCGTCGCAGTTGCCTGGCAGTGGTGCGTGGGCAGATTC. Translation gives CASSLGLVAVAWQWCVGRF.

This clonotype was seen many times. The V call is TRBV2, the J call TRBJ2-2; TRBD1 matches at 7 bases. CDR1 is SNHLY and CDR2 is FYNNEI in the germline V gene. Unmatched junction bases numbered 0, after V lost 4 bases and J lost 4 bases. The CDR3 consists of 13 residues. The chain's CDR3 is CASSGQGTGELFF. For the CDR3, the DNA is TGTGCCAGCAGTGGACAGGGCACCGGGGAGCTGTTTTTT.